The present entry profiles one T cell receptor beta chain with its context. This receptor's antigen is unknown. Qualities for individual bases were not recorded, and no much larger clone is one base off. A distance of 18 bases separates the germline ends of V and J, which lose 1 base and 8 bases respectively. The CDR3 contains 16 residues, cysteine and phenylalanine counted. Kept here is only the CDR3 DNA, which spans 48 bases and is read in frame from base 1. Per the germline V gene, SGHVS is the CDR1 and FQNEAQ is the CDR2. The collaborating institutions used their own protocols to collect whole blood in K2EDTA tubes. Collaborator samples were shipped for TCRbeta analysis as frozen whole blood, isolated PBMCs, or DNA extracted from either sample type. This sample was taken from a study of blood T cell repertoires in COVID-19 (TCRdb year 2020). Study-level background: Samples covering the acute and convalescent phases of COVID-19 were provided by collaborators in the United States, Italy and Spain. Samples were obtained from the ongoing ImmuneRACE study (first 160 participants) and from over 1,000 subjects provided by 6 global collaborators. The repertoires were released in a freely available public database intended as a resource for research on the immune response to SARS-CoV-2. A de-identified subject ID, COVID-19 status, age in years and sex were almost always included in the sample metadata. HLA class I and class II types, where available, came from metadata supplied by the sample provider rather than from assay-based typing. Deeply sampled blood TCRbeta repertoires from subjects exposed to, actively infected with, or recovered from COVID-19 were included in the dataset. The material from the prospective study consisted of cDNA or gDNA derived from T cells, B-cell-depleted T cells, or PBMCs. General study outcomes and caveats: How much clinical and demographic metadata was included differed by source and by participant, and the metadata was provided uncurated.

The immunoSEQ Assay, a bias-controlled multiplex PCR, was used to amplify TCRbeta CDR3 regions from genomic DNA. Turning to the authors' computational methods: Within the assay, amplification of reference gene primers was used to estimate how many nucleated cells each sample contained. To quantify the absolute abundance of each unique TCRbeta CDR3 rearrangement, sequence reads were collapsed and filtered. For each sample, productive Simpson clonality was calculated as the square root of Simpson's diversity index over productive rearrangements. TCRdb mirrors the immuneACCESS table, restricted to in-frame sequences. Some clones are absent from its copies; in checked studies, under half trace to an unresolved V gene, and the reason for the others is unknown. That table gives V, J and clone size, and the DNA gave D and trimming. This sample has some 180,000 clones in its table, and approximately 85% of those were observed once. The ten most abundant clones make up roughly 7.7% of the sample.

This TCR was recovered from a woman in her sixties with acute or convalescent COVID-19. Recombination joined TRBV7-8 with TRBJ2-1, with a weak D call of TRBD1 (6 bases match). Sequenced material: peripheral blood. The CDR3 in this case is CASSLGPGHARDEQFF. The base sequence is TGTGCCAGCAGCTTAGGCCCGGGACACGCCCGGGATGAGCAGTTCTTC.